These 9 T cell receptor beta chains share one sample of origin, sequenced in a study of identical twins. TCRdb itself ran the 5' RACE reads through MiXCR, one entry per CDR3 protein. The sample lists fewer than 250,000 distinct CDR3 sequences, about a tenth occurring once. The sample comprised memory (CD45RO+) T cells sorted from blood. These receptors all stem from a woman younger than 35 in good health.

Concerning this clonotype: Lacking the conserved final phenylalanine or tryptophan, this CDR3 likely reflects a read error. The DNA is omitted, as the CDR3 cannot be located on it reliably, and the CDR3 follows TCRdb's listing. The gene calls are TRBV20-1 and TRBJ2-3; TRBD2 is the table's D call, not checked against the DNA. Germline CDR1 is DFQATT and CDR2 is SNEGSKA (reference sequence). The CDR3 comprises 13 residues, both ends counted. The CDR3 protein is CSASPTLLAEAVV.

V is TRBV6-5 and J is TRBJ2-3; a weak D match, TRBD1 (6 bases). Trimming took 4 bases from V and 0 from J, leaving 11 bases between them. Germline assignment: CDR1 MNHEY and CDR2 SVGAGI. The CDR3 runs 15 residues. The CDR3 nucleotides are TGTGCCAGCAGTTGGGGGCCGGACAGCACAGATACGCAGTATTTT. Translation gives CASSWGPDSTDTQYF.

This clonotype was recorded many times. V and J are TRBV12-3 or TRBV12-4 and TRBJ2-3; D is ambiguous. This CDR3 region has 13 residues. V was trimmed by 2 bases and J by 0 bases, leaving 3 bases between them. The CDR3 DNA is TGTGCCAGCAGTTTACGCAGCACAGATACGCAGTATTTT. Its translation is CASSLRSTDTQYF.

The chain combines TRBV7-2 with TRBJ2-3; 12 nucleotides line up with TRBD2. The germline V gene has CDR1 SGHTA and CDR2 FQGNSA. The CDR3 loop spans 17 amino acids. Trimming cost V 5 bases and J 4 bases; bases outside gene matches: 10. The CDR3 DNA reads TGTGCCAGCAGCCAAGCTCCTAGCGGGAGGGGGTCAGATACGCAGTATTTT. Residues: CASSQAPSGRGSDTQYF.

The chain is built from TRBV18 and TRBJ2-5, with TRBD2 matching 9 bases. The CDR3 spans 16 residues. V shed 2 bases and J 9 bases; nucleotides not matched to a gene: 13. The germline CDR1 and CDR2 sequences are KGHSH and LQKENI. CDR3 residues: CASSPILAGSRASQYF. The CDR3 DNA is TGTGCCAGCTCACCAATCCTAGCGGGGTCACGGGCGTCCCAGTACTTC.

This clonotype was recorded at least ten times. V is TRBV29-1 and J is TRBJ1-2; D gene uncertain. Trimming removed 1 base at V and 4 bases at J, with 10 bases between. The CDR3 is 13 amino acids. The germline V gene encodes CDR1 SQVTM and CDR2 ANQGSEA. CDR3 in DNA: TGCAGCGTTGAAGGGGCCCGAGTCTATGGCTACACCTTC. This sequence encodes CSVEGARVYGYTF.

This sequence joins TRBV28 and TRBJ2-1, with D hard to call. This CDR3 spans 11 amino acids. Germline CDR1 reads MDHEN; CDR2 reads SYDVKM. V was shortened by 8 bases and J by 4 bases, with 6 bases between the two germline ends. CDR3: CASVQYNEQFF. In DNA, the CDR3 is TGTGCCAGCGTCCAGTACAATGAGCAGTTCTTC.

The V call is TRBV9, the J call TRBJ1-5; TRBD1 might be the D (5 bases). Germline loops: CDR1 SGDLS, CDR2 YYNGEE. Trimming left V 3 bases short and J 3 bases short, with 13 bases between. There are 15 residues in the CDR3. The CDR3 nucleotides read TGTGCCAGCAGCGCCGGGACGGACTCCAATCAGCCCCAGCATTTT. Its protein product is CASSAGTDSNQPQHF.

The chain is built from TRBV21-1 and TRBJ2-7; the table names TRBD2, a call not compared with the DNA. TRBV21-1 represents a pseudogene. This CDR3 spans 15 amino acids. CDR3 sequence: CASLVGLAGDYEQYF. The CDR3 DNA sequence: TGTGCCAGCCTTGTTGGACTAGCGGGAGACTACGAGCAGTACTTC.